Listed below are T cell receptor beta chains from one sample, sequenced in a study of blood T cell repertoires in COVID-19. Here immunoSEQ multiplex PCR was the method, and the copy in TCRdb shows in-frame clones only, minus some. The sample records approximately 190,000 clones, roughly 84% being singletons. What was sequenced was peripheral blood. The origin of the receptors is a human donor in a cohort sampled during active COVID-19. Each CDR3 is given with its conserved first and last residue. Each record gives: CDR3 length, J gene, clone size, V gene, D gene, CDR3 DNA, CDR3 protein. The D gene is left open where the match is weak. The size of a clone is reported for some rows only, either as once, few or many, or as a class for expanded clones.

length: 16
J: TRBJ1-2
size: few
V: TRBV15
D: NA
DNA: TGTGCCACCAGCAGAGATAGGGGGACCGTCGGAGGTGGCTACACCTTC
CDR3: CATSRDRGTVGGGYTF

length: 14
J: TRBJ2-1
size: NA
V: TRBV19
D: TRBD1
DNA: TGTGCCAGTAGGATACAGGGGCCAGGGGATGAGCAGTTCTTC
CDR3: CASRIQGPGDEQFF

length: 15
J: TRBJ1-1
size: NA
V: TRBV19
D: NA
DNA: TGTGCCAGTAGTCCTTTATTTCTTTCGAACACTGAAGCTTTCTTT
CDR3: CASSPLFLSNTEAFF

length: 14
J: TRBJ2-7
size: NA
V: TRBV5-1
D: TRBD2
DNA: TGCGCCAGCAGTCCCCGGGAGGGGGATTACGAGCAGTACTTC
CDR3: CASSPREGDYEQYF

length: 16
J: TRBJ2-3
size: NA
V: TRBV2
D: TRBD2
DNA: TGTGCCAGCAGTGAAATGGGGGGGAAAATCACAGATACGCAGTATTTT
CDR3: CASSEMGGKITDTQYF

length: 14
J: TRBJ2-1
size: once
V: TRBV5-1
D: NA
DNA: TGCGCCAGCTTCCCGGGATTAACCTACAATGAGCAGTTCTTC
CDR3: CASFPGLTYNEQFF

length: 12
J: TRBJ1-1
size: NA
V: TRBV6-1
D: NA
DNA: TGTGCCAGCAGTGAACTGTACACTGAAGCTTTCTTT
CDR3: CASSELYTEAFF

length: 15
J: TRBJ1-6
size: NA
V: TRBV10-2
D: TRBD1
DNA: TGCGCCAGCAGGATCGGGACAGGTGGAGTGGATCCCCTCCACTTT
CDR3: CASRIGTGGVDPLHF

length: 14
J: TRBJ1-2
size: NA
V: TRBV27
D: NA
DNA: TGTGCCAGCGGGACTTCACCGGGACACTATGGCTACACCTTC
CDR3: CASGTSPGHYGYTF

length: 15
J: TRBJ2-4
size: NA
V: TRBV3-1/TRBV3-2
D: NA
DNA: TGTGCCAGCAGCCCGACCTTCAGGACCAAAAACATTCAGTACTTC
CDR3: CASSPTFRTKNIQYF

length: 11
J: TRBJ2-2
size: NA
V: TRBV6-5
D: NA
DNA: TGTGCCAGCAGATCGTACGGGGAGCTGTTTTTT
CDR3: CASRSYGELFF

length: 16
J: TRBJ2-3
size: NA
V: TRBV28
D: TRBD2
DNA: TGTGCCAGCAGTTCCCCTGGGAGGGGCGTCGCAGATACGCAGTATTTT
CDR3: CASSSPGRGVADTQYF

length: 16
J: TRBJ2-5
size: NA
V: TRBV5-6
D: TRBD2
DNA: TGTGCCAGCAGCTCTTTACTAGCGGGGGGGCCGGAGACCCAGTACTTC
CDR3: CASSSLLAGGPETQYF

length: 17
J: TRBJ1-2
size: NA
V: TRBV5-1
D: TRBD1
DNA: TGCGCCAGCAGCCCGGACAGGGGGCGGTCACAAGCGAGTGGCTACACCTTC
CDR3: CASSPDRGRSQASGYTF

length: 13
J: TRBJ1-1
size: NA
V: TRBV4-1
D: NA
DNA: TGCGCCAGCAGCCGTGGTCGTCGCGATGAAGCTTTCTTT
CDR3: CASSRGRRDEAFF

length: 15
J: TRBJ2-3
size: NA
V: TRBV30
D: NA
DNA: TGTGCCTGGAGTGGATTGGCCGTCAGCACAGATACGCAGTATTTT
CDR3: CAWSGLAVSTDTQYF

length: 16
J: TRBJ2-5
size: NA
V: TRBV7-2
D: NA
DNA: TGTGCCAGCAGCCCGACGACAGCGCGTTTGACTGAGACCCAGTACTTC
CDR3: CASSPTTARLTETQYF

length: 12
J: TRBJ1-1
size: NA
V: TRBV5-6
D: NA
DNA: TGTGCCAGCAGCTTACCCGGGACAGAAGCTTTCTTT
CDR3: CASSLPGTEAFF

length: 15
J: TRBJ1-1
size: NA
V: TRBV19
D: NA
DNA: TGTGCCAGTAGTAATCAGGGGATGTTTTTCACTGAAGCTTTCTTT
CDR3: CASSNQGMFFTEAFF

length: 14
J: TRBJ1-2
size: NA
V: TRBV7-8
D: NA
DNA: TGTGCCAGCAGCTTAGGCCGGGGGATCTATGGCTACACCTTC
CDR3: CASSLGRGIYGYTF

length: 15
J: TRBJ2-2
size: NA
V: TRBV9
D: NA
DNA: TGTGCCAGCAGCGTAGGGCAGGTAGCCCGTGAGGGGCTGTTTTTT
CDR3: CASSVGQVAREGLFF

length: 14
J: TRBJ2-1
size: NA
V: TRBV9
D: TRBD2
DNA: TGTGCCAGCAGCGTAGAATGGACTAGCGGGGAGCAGTTCTTC
CDR3: CASSVEWTSGEQFF

length: 12
J: TRBJ2-7
size: NA
V: TRBV7-9
D: NA
DNA: TGTGCCAGCAGCACACGTTTCCACGAGCAGTACTTC
CDR3: CASSTRFHEQYF

length: 13
J: TRBJ2-5
size: NA
V: TRBV19
D: NA
DNA: TGTGCCAGTAGTATCGACAGACAAGAGACCCAGTACTTC
CDR3: CASSIDRQETQYF

length: 11
J: TRBJ1-2
size: NA
V: TRBV25-1
D: TRBD1
DNA: TGTGCCAGCAGTGAGCTAGGGGGCTGGACCTTC
CDR3: CASSELGGWTF

length: 15
J: TRBJ1-2
size: NA
V: TRBV5-1
D: TRBD1
DNA: TGCGCCAGCAGCTTGGAGGCAGGGGGCCCATATGGCTACACCTTC
CDR3: CASSLEAGGPYGYTF